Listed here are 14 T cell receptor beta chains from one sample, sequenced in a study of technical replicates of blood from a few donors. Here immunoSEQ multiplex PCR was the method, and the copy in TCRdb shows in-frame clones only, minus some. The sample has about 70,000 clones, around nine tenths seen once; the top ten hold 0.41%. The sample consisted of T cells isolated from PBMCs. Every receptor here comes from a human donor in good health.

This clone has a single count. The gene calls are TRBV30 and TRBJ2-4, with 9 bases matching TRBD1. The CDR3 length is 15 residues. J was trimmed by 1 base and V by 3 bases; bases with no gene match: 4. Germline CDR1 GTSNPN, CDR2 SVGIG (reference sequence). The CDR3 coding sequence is TGTGCCTGGAGGGGGGACAGGGAGGCCAAAAACATTCAGTACTTC. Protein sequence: CAWRGDREAKNIQYF.

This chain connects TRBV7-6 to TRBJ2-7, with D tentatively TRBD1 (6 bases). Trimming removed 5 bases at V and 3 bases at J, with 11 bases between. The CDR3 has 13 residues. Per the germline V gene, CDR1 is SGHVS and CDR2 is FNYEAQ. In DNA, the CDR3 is TGTGCCAGCAGCCTACAGGGAGTCTACGAGCAGTACTTC. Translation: CASSLQGVYEQYF.

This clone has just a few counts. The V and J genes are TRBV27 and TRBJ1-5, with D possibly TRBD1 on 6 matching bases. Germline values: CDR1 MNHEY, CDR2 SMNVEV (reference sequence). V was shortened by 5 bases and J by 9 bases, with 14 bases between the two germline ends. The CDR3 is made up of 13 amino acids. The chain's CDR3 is CASSRTAERPQHF. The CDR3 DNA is TGTGCCAGCAGTCGGACAGCGGAGAGGCCCCAGCATTTT.

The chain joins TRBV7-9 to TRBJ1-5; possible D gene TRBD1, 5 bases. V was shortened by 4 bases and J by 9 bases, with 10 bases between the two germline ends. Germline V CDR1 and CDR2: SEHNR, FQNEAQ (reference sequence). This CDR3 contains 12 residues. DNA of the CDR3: TGTGCCAGCAGCTCCACCGGGGGGCCCCAGCATTTT. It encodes CASSSTGGPQHF. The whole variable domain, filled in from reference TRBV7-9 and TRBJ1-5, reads DTGVSQNPRHKITKRGQNVTFRCDPISEHNRLYWYRQTLGQGPEFLTYFQNEAQLEKSRLLSDRFSAERPKGSFSTLEIQRTEQGDSAMYLCASSSTGGPQHFGDGTRLSIL.

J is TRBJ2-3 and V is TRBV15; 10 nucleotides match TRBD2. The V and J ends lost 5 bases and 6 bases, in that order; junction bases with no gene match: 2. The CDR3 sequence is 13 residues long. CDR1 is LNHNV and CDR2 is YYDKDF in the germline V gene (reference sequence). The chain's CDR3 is CATSASGGDTQYF. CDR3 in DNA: TGTGCCACCAGCGCTAGCGGGGGCGATACGCAGTATTTT.

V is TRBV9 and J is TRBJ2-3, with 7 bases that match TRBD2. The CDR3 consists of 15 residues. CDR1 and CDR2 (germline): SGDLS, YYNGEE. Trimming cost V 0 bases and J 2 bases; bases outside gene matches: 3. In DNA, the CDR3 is TGTGCCAGCAGCGTAGTGGCGGGAGCCACAGATACGCAGTATTTT. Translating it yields CASSVVAGATDTQYF.

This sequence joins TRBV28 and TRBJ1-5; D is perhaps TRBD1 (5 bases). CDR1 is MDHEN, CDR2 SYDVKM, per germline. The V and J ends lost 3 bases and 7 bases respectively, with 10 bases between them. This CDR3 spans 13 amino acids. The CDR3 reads CASSFRVRQPQHF. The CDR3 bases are TGTGCCAGCAGTTTCAGGGTCCGACAGCCCCAGCATTTT. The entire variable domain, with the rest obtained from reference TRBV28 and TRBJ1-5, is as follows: DVKVTQSSRYLVKRTGEKVFLECVQDMDHENMFWYRQDPGLGLRLIYFSYDVKMKEKGDIPEGYSVSREKKERFSLILESASTNQTSMYLCASSFRVRQPQHFGDGTRLSIL.

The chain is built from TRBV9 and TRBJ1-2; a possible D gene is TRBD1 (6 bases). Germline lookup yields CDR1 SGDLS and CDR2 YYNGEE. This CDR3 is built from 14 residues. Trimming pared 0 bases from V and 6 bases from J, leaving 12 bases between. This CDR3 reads CASSVDYRVHGYTF. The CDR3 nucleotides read TGTGCCAGCAGCGTAGATTACAGGGTCCATGGCTACACCTTC.

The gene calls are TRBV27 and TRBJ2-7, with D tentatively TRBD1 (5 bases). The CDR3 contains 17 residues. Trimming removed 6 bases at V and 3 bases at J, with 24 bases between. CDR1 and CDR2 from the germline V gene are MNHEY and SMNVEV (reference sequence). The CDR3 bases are TGTGCCAGCAGATTAGTGCAGGGTACCCTATCCCTCTACGAGCAGTACTTC. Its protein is CASRLVQGTLSLYEQYF.

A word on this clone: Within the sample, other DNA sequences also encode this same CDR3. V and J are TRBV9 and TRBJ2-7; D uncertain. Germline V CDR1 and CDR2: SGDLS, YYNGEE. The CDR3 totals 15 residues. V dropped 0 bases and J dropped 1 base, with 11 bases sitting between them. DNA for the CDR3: TGTGCCAGCAGCGTAGGAACTGGCGGATCCTACGAGCAGTACTTC. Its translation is CASSVGTGGSYEQYF.

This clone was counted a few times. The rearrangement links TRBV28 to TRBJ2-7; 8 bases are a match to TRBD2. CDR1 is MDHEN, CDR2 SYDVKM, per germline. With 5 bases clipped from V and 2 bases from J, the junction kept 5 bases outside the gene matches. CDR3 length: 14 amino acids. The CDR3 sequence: CASSPSGSTYEQYF. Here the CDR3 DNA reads TGTGCCAGCAGTCCGAGCGGGAGCACCTACGAGCAGTACTTC.

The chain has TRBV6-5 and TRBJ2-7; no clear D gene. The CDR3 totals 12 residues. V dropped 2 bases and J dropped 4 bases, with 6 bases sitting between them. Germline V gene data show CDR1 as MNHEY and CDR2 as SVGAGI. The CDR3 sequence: CASSYGLYEQYF. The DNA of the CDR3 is TGTGCCAGCAGTTACGGGCTTTACGAGCAGTACTTC.

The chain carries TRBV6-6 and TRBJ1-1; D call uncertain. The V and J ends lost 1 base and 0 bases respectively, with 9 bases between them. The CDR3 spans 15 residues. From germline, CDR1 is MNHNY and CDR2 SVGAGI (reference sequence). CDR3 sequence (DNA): TGTGCCAGCAGTTACTGGACTGGAATGAACACTGAAGCTTTCTTT. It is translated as CASSYWTGMNTEAFF.

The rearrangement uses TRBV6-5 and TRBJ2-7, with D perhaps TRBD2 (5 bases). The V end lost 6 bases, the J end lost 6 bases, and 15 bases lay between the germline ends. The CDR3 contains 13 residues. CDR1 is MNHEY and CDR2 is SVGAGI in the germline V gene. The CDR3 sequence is CASRLPAGGEQYF. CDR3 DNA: TGTGCCAGCAGACTTCCGGCAGGAGGCGAGCAGTACTTC.